These 19 T cell receptor beta chains were all obtained from the same sample, sequenced in a study of blood T cell repertoires in COVID-19. Only in-frame clones appear in the TCRdb table, and some are missing; sequencing was by immunoSEQ multiplex PCR. This table holds some 150,000 clones, around 90% found once. Sequenced: peripheral blood. These receptors came from a woman in her fifties or sixties with acute or convalescent COVID-19.

This clone was seen just once. V usage is TRBV3-1 (or the pseudogene TRBV3-2) and J usage is TRBJ2-5; 8 nucleotides match TRBD2. V lost 4 bases, J lost 5 bases, and 6 bases stayed unmatched. This CDR3 has 14 amino acids. The germline CDR1 and CDR2 sequences are LGHDT and YNNKEL (reference sequence). The CDR3 sequence is CASSPPGGGETQYF. The CDR3 nucleotides read TGTGCCAGCAGCCCCCCTGGCGGGGGGGAGACCCAGTACTTC.

The chain combines TRBV19 with TRBJ2-1; maybe TRBD1 (6 bases). In germline, CDR1 is LNHDA, CDR2 SQIVND (reference sequence). V was trimmed by 6 bases and J by 7 bases, leaving 16 bases between them. CDR3 length: 14 amino acids. The CDR3 loop is CASREQGRWNEQFF. DNA for the CDR3: TGTGCCAGTAGAGAACAGGGACGTTGGAATGAGCAGTTCTTC.

The rearrangement links TRBV13 to TRBJ2-1; 7 bases map to TRBD1. The CDR3 sequence is 15 residues long. V was pared by 2 bases and J by 6 bases, with 7 bases of the junction left unmatched. Germline CDR1 is PRHDT and CDR2 is FYEKMQ (reference sequence). The CDR3 protein is CASSLTWQGVNEQFF. The CDR3 DNA reads as TGTGCCAGCAGCTTAACTTGGCAGGGGGTCAATGAGCAGTTCTTC.

This chain uses TRBV19 with TRBJ1-2, with D perhaps TRBD1 (6 bases). V was clipped by 6 bases and J by 0 bases, with 11 bases between them. The CDR3 loop spans 14 amino acids. Looked up from germline, CDR1 is LNHDA and CDR2 is SQIVND (reference sequence). For the CDR3, the DNA is TGTGCCAGTAGCGGGCAGGGGTCTAACTATGGCTACACCTTC. Protein sequence: CASSGQGSNYGYTF.

The count of this clone is one. This chain uses TRBV6-5 with TRBJ1-4; 8 nucleotides line up with TRBD1. The CDR3 is 15 residues long. V was clipped by 6 bases and J by 8 bases; unmatched bases: 11. Germline V gene data show CDR1 as MNHEY and CDR2 as SVGAGI. The CDR3 DNA reads TGTGCCAGCAGCGATATAGGACAGGGTAAAGAAAAACTGTTTTTT. The encoded protein is CASSDIGQGKEKLFF.

The rearrangement joins TRBV19 to TRBJ1-4, with TRBD1 matching 9 bases. J gave up 10 bases and V 7 bases, and 10 bases lay outside the gene matches. This CDR3 is built from 14 residues. Germline lookup yields CDR1 LNHDA and CDR2 SQIVND (reference sequence). In DNA form, the CDR3 reads TGTGCCAGTACCCCCGGGACAGGGCGCACAAAACTGTTTTTT. Translated: CASTPGTGRTKLFF.

The chain joins TRBV27 to TRBJ2-7; 9 bases agree with TRBD2. V lost 5 bases to trimming and J lost 2 bases; unmatched junction nucleotides: 19. The length of the CDR3 is 19 residues. Germline CDR1 is MNHEY and CDR2 is SMNVEV (reference sequence). CDR3 residues: CASSPGVGLAGRETYEQYF. The CDR3 nucleotides read TGTGCCAGCAGTCCCGGCGTAGGGCTAGCGGGACGGGAGACCTACGAGCAGTACTTC.

The J gene is TRBJ2-7, the V gene TRBV10-3; 11 positions match TRBD2. The CDR3 loop spans 15 amino acids. Trimming removed 7 bases from V and 0 bases from J; junction bases left unmatched: 5. Germline values: CDR1 ENHRY, CDR2 SYGVKD. This chain's CDR3 is CAIMSSGGTSYEQYF. CDR3 nucleotides: TGTGCCATCATGTCTAGCGGGGGGACCTCCTACGAGCAGTACTTC.

As regards this clone: Other DNA sequences in the same sample also yield this CDR3. V and J are TRBV2 and TRBJ2-2; D possibly corresponds to TRBD1 (6 bases). This CDR3 spans 15 amino acids. Germline V gives CDR1 SNHLY, CDR2 FYNNEI. The ends were cut back, 0 bases at V and 5 bases at J, with 10 bases in the middle. Here the CDR3 reads CASSEAGRGTGELFF. The CDR3 DNA follows: TGTGCCAGCAGTGAAGCAGGCAGGGGAACCGGGGAGCTGTTTTTT.

The V and J genes are TRBV5-1 and TRBJ2-4; D perhaps matches TRBD1 (6 bases). Germline CDR1 SGHRS, CDR2 YFSETQ. The CDR3 covers 15 residues. Trimming left V 0 bases short and J 4 bases short, with 11 bases between. CDR3 coding DNA: TGCGCCAGCAGCTTGGAGGGGGATTTTAAAAACATTCAGTACTTC. Translation: CASSLEGDFKNIQYF.

This clone was found many times. The chain recombines TRBV6-5 with TRBJ1-2, with 9 bases identical to TRBD1. Germline V gives CDR1 MNHEY, CDR2 SVGAGI. The trim removed 6 bases at V and 8 bases at J, leaving 7 bases unmatched. This CDR3 is built from 13 residues. The CDR3: CASRSDRGRGYTF. CDR3 DNA sequence: TGTGCCAGCAGGTCGGACAGGGGACGAGGCTACACCTTC.

The J gene is TRBJ1-2, the V gene TRBV5-1; 8 bases map to TRBD1. Germline loops: CDR1 SGHRS, CDR2 YFSETQ. V shed 0 bases, J shed 5 bases, and the junction held 6 bases outside the gene matches. The CDR3 runs 15 residues. The CDR3 DNA reads TGCGCCAGCAGCTTGGCAGGGGGCGTCTCTTATGGCTACACCTTC. Translated: CASSLAGGVSYGYTF.

The chain carries TRBV6-5 and TRBJ2-7; 11 bases fit TRBD2. Germline loops: CDR1 MNHEY, CDR2 SVGAGI. This CDR3 contains 15 residues. The J segment lost 4 bases and the V segment lost 6 bases, leaving 8 bases of the junction unmatched. CDR3 DNA: TGTGCCAGCAGCTCCTTACTAGCGGGGGAATACGAGCAGTACTTC. It translates to CASSSLLAGEYEQYF.

CDR3 residues: CASSPFDSDTEAFF. In DNA form, the CDR3 reads TGTGCCAGCTCACCATTCGATTCGGACACTGAAGCTTTCTTT. The gene calls are TRBV18 and TRBJ1-1, with D uncertain. The CDR3 runs 14 residues. V dropped 2 bases and J dropped 3 bases, with 10 bases sitting between them. CDR1 and CDR2 (germline): KGHSH, LQKENI.

As DNA, the CDR3 is TGTGCCAGCTCACCACAGGGGGCGCAAGACACTGAAGCTTTCTTT. Its protein is CASSPQGAQDTEAFF. The V call is TRBV18, the J call TRBJ1-1; 7 bases fit TRBD1. Trimming removed 1 base from V and 3 bases from J; junction bases left unmatched: 5. This CDR3 has 15 residues. From germline, CDR1 is KGHSH and CDR2 LQKENI. Full variable domain (remainder filled in from reference TRBV18 and TRBJ1-1): NAGVMQNPRHLVRRRGQEARLRCSPMKGHSHVYWYRQLPEEGLKFMVYLQKENIIDESGMPKERFSAEFPKEGPSILRIQQVVRGDSAAYFCASSPQGAQDTEAFFGQGTRLTVV.

The chain recombines TRBV12-3 or TRBV12-4 with TRBJ1-2; 8 bases align to TRBD1. This CDR3 region has 13 residues. V dropped 6 bases and J dropped 9; count of bases not matched to a gene: 9. CDR3 coding DNA: TGTGCCAGCAGCTTCGGACAGGGCGATAGCTACACCTTC. It is translated as CASSFGQGDSYTF.

This chain links TRBV3-1 (or the pseudogene TRBV3-2) with TRBJ2-7, with 10 bases identical to TRBD1. CDR3 length: 14 residues. After removal of 7 bases from V and 7 bases from J, the junction contained 10 bases not matched to a gene. The germline gives CDR1 LGHDT, CDR2 YNNKEL (reference sequence). CDR3 in amino acids: CASTLGTGAIEQYF. CDR3 DNA: TGTGCCAGCACCCTCGGGACAGGGGCCATTGAGCAGTACTTC.

This clone has just a few counts. The chain links TRBV10-1 to TRBJ1-5; 7 bases fit TRBD1. The V segment lost 4 bases and the J segment 4 bases; nucleotides outside the gene matches: 4. This CDR3 comprises 14 residues. The germline V gene encodes CDR1 WNHNN and CDR2 SYGVQD (reference sequence). Here the CDR3 reads CASSGDRVNQPQHF. CDR3 bases: TGCGCCAGCAGTGGAGACAGGGTAAATCAGCCCCAGCATTTT.

The chain has TRBV27 and TRBJ1-1, with 11 bases lining up with TRBD1. This CDR3 has 15 residues. Trimming took 4 bases from V and 5 from J; bases not matched to a gene: 6. Germline V gives CDR1 MNHEY, CDR2 SMNVEV (reference sequence). The CDR3 loop reads CASSSRTGGLTEAFF. CDR3 sequence (DNA): TGTGCCAGCAGTTCCAGGACAGGGGGCTTGACTGAAGCTTTCTTT.